This T cell receptor (beta chain) derives from a study of blood T cells in healthy people across ages (dated by TCRdb to about 2015). Describing the broader study: In model experiments, template switching captured roughly one uniquely barcoded TCR beta cDNA molecule for every two T cells. Using deep sequencing normalized with unique cDNA molecular identifiers, the study measured how TCR beta repertoire diversity changes with age. To avoid experimental bias, donors of different ages were spread randomly across the sequencing lanes. The study analyzed two additional independent replicas of 1 million unique cDNA reads from the same blood draw for two donors, one aged 18 to 30 and one aged 80 or older. Four age groups were formed from the donors: young (average approximately 17 years), middle-aged (less than 40), aged (around 68) and long-lived (about 75).

The library was generated by 5' RACE. The listed sequencing device is Illumina HiSeq 2500. A second PCR of about 6 to 11 cycles was performed with a sample-barcoded 5' primer and a J-beta primer mix. Each TCR beta cDNA molecule received a unique molecular identifier from a template-switch 5' adaptor carrying 12 random nucleotides. Each sample yielded at least 3 million CDR3-containing paired-end reads. All of the RNA was converted into first-strand cDNA using the Mint cDNA synthesis kit, with a TRBC-specific oligonucleotide serving as the primer. Following uracil-DNA glycosylase treatment, a first 18-cycle PCR with universal primers M1SS and BC2_uni_R was performed on all cDNA. As for how the authors treated the data: Each sample was normalized by randomly selecting 1 million high-quality reads, each carrying a distinct molecular identifier. Instead of being binned into consensus sequences, reads with shared molecular identifiers were discarded. MiTCR, set to a Q25 quality threshold and the strictest error-elimination algorithm, was used for CDR3 identification, clonotype clustering and error correction. A nonparametric unseen species model using Euler transformation provided a lower-bound estimate of total TCR beta diversity. TCRdb took the public reads, trimmed them with fastp at Q25, ran MiXCR for clone calling and kept in-frame beta chains. Each record represents a unique CDR3 protein, reported with the most common genes and DNA among its rows. TCRdb's processing, not the authors' own work, is the source of the V and J calls. The sample yields approximately 800,000 distinct CDR3 sequences; less than 80% were counted once. The top ten clonotypes cover roughly 26% of the sample.

Systemically healthy Caucasian individuals from Russia, approximately 39 in total and aged 6 to 90 years, were included as donors. Around 10 milliliters of peripheral blood were collected from each donor into EDTA-treated Vacutainer tubes. PBMCs were isolated by Ficoll-Paque density-gradient centrifugation, with at least 7 million obtained per sample. Trizol reagent was used to extract total RNA from PBMCs, with at least 5.5 micrograms per sample. For every donor, an aliquot of PBMCs went through flow cytometry to measure the percentages of naive CD45RAhigh/CD27high T cells. Broad study findings and their caveats: There was a strong correlation between observed TCR beta diversity and the percentage of naive T cells measured by flow cytometry. Because profiling used bulk unsorted PBMCs, naive and antigen-experienced compartments could not be compared conclusively. Total diversity estimates from one million sequenced T cells were considered lower bounds and underestimates. Observed TCR beta diversity per million T cells fell roughly linearly with age, and a significant reduction was already apparent by age about 43. The CMV infection status of donors was not known, potentially confounding age-related changes in expanded clonotypes. Compared with the aged group, more naive CD4+ T cells, fewer expanded clones and increased TCR diversity were shown by the long-lived group, suggesting age selection.

Inclusive of the bounding cysteine and phenylalanine, the CDR3 is 13 residues long. Solely the CDR3 DNA is kept, with 39 bases framed from the first base. V is trimmed back by 3 bases and J by 2 bases, and the junction contains 3 bases that no gene match accounts for. CDR1 and CDR2 were assigned from the germline V gene (reference sequence) as DFQATT and SNEGSKA. Concerning this clonotype: There is no known antigen for this receptor. No clone much larger than this one lies a single base away; base qualities are absent.

The sequenced material came from blood. This sequence was found in a man aged 25-45 years in good health. Recombination connected TRBV20-1 to TRBJ2-5, and 7 bases in between align with TRBD2. The CDR3 corresponds to CSASGRAQETQYF. The DNA sequence is as follows: TGCAGTGCTAGTGGGAGGGCACAAGAGACCCAGTACTTC.